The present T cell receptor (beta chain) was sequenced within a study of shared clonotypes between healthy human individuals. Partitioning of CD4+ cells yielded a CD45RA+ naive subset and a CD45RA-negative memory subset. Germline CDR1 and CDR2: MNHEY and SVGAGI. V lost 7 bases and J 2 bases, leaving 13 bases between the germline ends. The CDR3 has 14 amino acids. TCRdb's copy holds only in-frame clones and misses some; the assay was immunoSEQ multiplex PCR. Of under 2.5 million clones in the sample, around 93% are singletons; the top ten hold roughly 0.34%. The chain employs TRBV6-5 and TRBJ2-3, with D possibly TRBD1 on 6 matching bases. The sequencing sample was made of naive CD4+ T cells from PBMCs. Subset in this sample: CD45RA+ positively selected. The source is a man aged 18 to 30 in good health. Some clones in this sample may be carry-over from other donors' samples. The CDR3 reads CASKQGYSTDTQYF. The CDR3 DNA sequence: TGTGCCAGCAAACAGGGCTATTCCACAGATACGCAGTATTTT.